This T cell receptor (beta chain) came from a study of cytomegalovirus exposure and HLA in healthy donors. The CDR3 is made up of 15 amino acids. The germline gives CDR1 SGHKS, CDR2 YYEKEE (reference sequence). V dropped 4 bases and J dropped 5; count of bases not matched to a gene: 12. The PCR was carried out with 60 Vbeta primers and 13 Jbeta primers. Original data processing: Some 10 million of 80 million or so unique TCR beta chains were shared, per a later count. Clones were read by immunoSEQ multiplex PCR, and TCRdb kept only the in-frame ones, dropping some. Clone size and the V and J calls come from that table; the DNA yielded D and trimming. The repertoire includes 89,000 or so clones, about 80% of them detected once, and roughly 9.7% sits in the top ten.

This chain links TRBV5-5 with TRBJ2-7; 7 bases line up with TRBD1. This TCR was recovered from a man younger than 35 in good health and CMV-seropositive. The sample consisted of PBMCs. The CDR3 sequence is CASSLADRERDEQYF. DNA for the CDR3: TGTGCCAGCAGCCTGGCCGACAGGGAACGTGACGAGCAGTACTTC. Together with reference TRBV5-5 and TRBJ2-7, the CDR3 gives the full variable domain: DAGVTQSPTHLIKTRGQQVTLRCSPISGHKSVSWYQQVLGQGPQFIFQYYEKEERGRGNFPDRFSARQFPNYSSELNVNALLLGDSALYLCASSLADRERDEQYFGPGTRLTVT.